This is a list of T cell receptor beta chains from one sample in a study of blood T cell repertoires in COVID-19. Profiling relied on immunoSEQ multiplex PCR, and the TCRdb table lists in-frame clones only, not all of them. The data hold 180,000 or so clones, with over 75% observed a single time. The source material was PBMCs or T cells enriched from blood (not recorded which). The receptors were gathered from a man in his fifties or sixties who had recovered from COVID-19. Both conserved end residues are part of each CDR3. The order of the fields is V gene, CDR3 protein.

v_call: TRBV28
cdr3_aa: CASSSLTRGLGSYNSPLHF

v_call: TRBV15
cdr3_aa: CATSRGPGAPDNEQYF

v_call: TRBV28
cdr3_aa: CASTLGPTGYNEKLFF

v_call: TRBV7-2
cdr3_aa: CASSGGTGNQPQHF

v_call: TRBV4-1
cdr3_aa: CASSQVVPSGVLSYEQYF

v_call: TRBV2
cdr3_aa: CASRGWGQGSHEQYF

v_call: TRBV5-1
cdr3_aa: CASSLGTGGETQYF

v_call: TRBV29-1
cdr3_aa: CSVELVGARYGYTF

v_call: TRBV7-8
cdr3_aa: CASSQPPGIGSPLHF

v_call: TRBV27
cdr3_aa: CASSLGQANSPLHF

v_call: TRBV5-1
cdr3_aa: CASSYGLVQETQYF

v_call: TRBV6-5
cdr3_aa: CASAEAYNSPLHF

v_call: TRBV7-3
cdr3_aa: CASSSQWNTEAFF

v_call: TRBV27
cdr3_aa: CASSGSGGGGSPLHF

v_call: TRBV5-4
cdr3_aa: CASSGGQFVSTEAFF

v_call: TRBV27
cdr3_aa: CASSIGVAGANTGELFF

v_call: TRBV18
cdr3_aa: CASSPIGQGTRNEQFF

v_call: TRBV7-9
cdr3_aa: CASSGGTANQPQHF